The 6 T cell receptor beta chains given below trace back to one sample, sequenced in a study of blood T cells in healthy people across ages. A second PCR, run for roughly 7 to 12 cycles, used a sample-barcoded 5' primer plus a J-beta primer mix. One entry per CDR3 protein results from TCRdb running MiXCR on the 5' RACE reads. The data hold around 700,000 distinct CDR3 sequences, with 20% to 25% observed a single time. The sample also formed part of further work on T cells of mothers and their children.

The material sequenced was blood. The receptors come from a boy aged 5-17 years in good health.

For this clonotype: The final CDR3 position lacks the conserved phenylalanine or tryptophan, pointing to a likely read error. The V gene is TRBV7-2, the J gene TRBJ2-3; no reliable D call. V was trimmed by 5 bases and J by 2 bases, leaving 8 bases between them. The germline CDR1 and CDR2 sequences are SGHTA and FQGNSA. The CDR3 contains 13 residues. This CDR3 reads CASSPRPTDTQYS. The CDR3 DNA follows: TGTGCCAGCAGCCCTAGGCCCACAGATACGCAGTATTCT.

The chain couples TRBV5-1 to TRBJ2-1; TRBD1 aligns across 9 bases. There are 15 residues in the CDR3. From germline, CDR1 is SGHRS and CDR2 YFSETQ. Trimming removed 3 bases from V and 9 bases from J; junction bases left unmatched: 10. CDR3 sequence (DNA): TGCGCCAGCAGCTCGGGACAGGGTCACGGTGTTGAGCAGTTCTTC. This codes for CASSSGQGHGVEQFF.

The chain is built from TRBV11-2 and TRBJ2-5; 10 bases are shared with TRBD2. The germline gives CDR1 SGHAT, CDR2 FQNNGV. This CDR3 has 16 amino acids. V gave up 5 bases and J gave up 4 bases; unmatched junction bases: 10. CDR3 sequence reads: CASSMESGGAVETQYF. DNA of the CDR3: TGTGCCAGCAGCATGGAAAGCGGGGGGGCCGTAGAGACCCAGTACTTC. Combining the CDR3 with reference TRBV11-2 and TRBJ2-5 gives the whole variable domain EAGVAQSPRYKIIEKRQSVAFWCNPISGHATLYWYQQILGQGPKLLIQFQNNGVVDDSQLPKDRFSAERLKGVDSTLKIQPAKLEDSAVYLCASSMESGGAVETQYFGPGTRLLVL.

The rearrangement links TRBV11-3 to TRBJ2-5; 10 nucleotides match TRBD2. The assigned J gene may be wrong: the sequence end matches TRBJ2-7 better. Germline V gives CDR1 SGHNT, CDR2 YENEEA. The CDR3 is 16 residues long. The DNA of the CDR3 is TGTGCCAGCAGCTTCCAGACTAGCGGGTTCTCCTACGAGCAGTACTTC. As protein: CASSFQTSGFSYEQYF.

The gene calls are TRBV4-3 and TRBJ2-1, with D perhaps matching TRBD1 (5 bases). V was cut by 1 base and J by 0 bases, with 10 bases left in between. The CDR3 runs to 16 residues. Germline CDR1 LGHNA, CDR2 YSLEER. The DNA of the CDR3 is TGCGCCAGCAGCCAAGGGACATCAAGCTCCTACAATGAGCAGTTCTTC. Translation gives CASSQGTSSSYNEQFF.

This clonotype was observed a handful of times. V and J are TRBV27 and TRBJ2-1, with TRBD1 matching over 9 bases. The germline V gene has CDR1 MNHEY and CDR2 SMNVEV (reference sequence). J was trimmed by 7 bases and V by 3 bases; bases with no gene match: 10. The CDR3 is 16 residues long. The CDR3 loop is CASSLKGTGLSNEQFF. Here the CDR3 DNA reads TGTGCCAGCAGTTTGAAGGGGACAGGGTTATCGAATGAGCAGTTCTTC.